This T cell receptor beta chain was captured by sequencing in a study of T cell clones after liver transplantation (dated by TCRdb to between 2019 and 2020). Background for the entire study: Samples were obtained from ITN030ST, a randomized trial in which withdrawal of immunosuppression was attempted within 2 years of liver transplantation. After a pre-transplant mixed lymphocyte reaction, TCRbeta sequencing was used to pinpoint donor-reactive T cell clones, which were subsequently tracked in post-transplant blood. As an antigen-independent comparator for the donor-reactive sequences, third party-reactive TCRbeta sequences from pre-transplant MLRs were identified as well. Of the eight recipients, a few were HCV-positive, while the remaining recipients had been transplanted for non-autoimmune, non-viral indications. The subjects received no induction therapy and were kept on standard immunosuppression until randomization at 12-24 months post-transplant. To count as tolerant, a recipient had to stay completely off immunosuppression for at least one year without liver enzymes climbing beyond twice the upper limit of normal. Blood samples were collected pre-transplant, pre-randomization before withdrawal, and post-randomization after either complete withdrawal or failed withdrawal. A cohort of 8 liver transplant recipients was studied, of whom 3 were classified as tolerant and 5 as non-tolerant.

Reading the label with the study, this specimen's time point is: pre-transplant. Unstimulated PBMCs, after thawing, were stained for CD3, CD4 and CD8 and then FACS-sorted into CD3+CD4+ and CD3+CD8+ populations. Randomization to immunosuppression withdrawal applied to every one of the 8 studied subjects. The Qiagen DNeasy Blood and Tissue Kit was used to isolate genomic DNA. The full study reports these points: In 5 of 8 subjects, circulating donor-reactive CD4 TCRbeta sequences decreased significantly after transplant, regardless of tolerance or HCV status. Without allograft tissue specimens, donor-reactive T cells may have migrated into the graft rather than being deleted. In two subjects, low numbers of available donor cells limited the measurable donor-reactive repertoire. The conclusions were considered preliminary, being limited by small, heterogeneous patient numbers and non-standardized post-transplant time points. The decline in donor-reactive sequences exceeded the decline in third party-reactive sequences, suggesting partial antigen-specific deletion that was unrelated to withdrawal success. When repertoire turnover was accounted for, significantly reduced detection of donor-reactive sequences was found in 7 of 8 subjects for CD4 and in 8 of 8 subjects for CD8.

Worth noting for this clone: What this receptor recognizes is not known. It has no much larger one-base neighbor in the sample; base qualities were not kept.

High-throughput TCRbeta CDR3 sequencing of frozen genomic DNA was performed by immunoSEQ, with PCR amplification, mapping, bias correction and internal controls included. Per the authors' processing: Productive rearrangements were retained, and unique TCRbeta sequences were defined by the CDR3 nucleotide sequence together with the V and J gene. Donor-reactive sequences required at least 5-fold expansion in CFSE-low cells versus unstimulated pre-transplant cells and at least 0.01% frequency. Per-subject minimum frequency thresholds, based on the lowest-template unstimulated sample, ensured at least 90% detection power. Repertoire turnover was measured by Jensen-Shannon divergence between the top 1000 TCRbeta sequences post- and pre-transplant. Two-sided Fisher's exact tests were used to test for changes in the detection of donor-reactive sequences. What TCRdb holds here is the immuneACCESS table cut down to in-frame rearrangements. Part of the clones is not present; checked against another copy, under half of the missing clones reflect an unresolved V gene, and the others are unexplained. V and J calls and clone size follow that table, whereas D and trimming were derived from the DNA. The sample table holds tens of thousands of clones, of which approximately 84% were seen once. About 8.9% of the sample is in the top ten clones.

A distance of 20 bases separates the germline ends of V and J, which lose 11 bases and 0 bases respectively. The CDR3 covers 16 residues, taking in both the cysteine and the phenylalanine. The only DNA kept is the CDR3, 48 bases in frame from the first base. The germline V gene provides CDR1 KGHSH and CDR2 LQKENI. The sequences come from CD4+ T cells from blood, collected before liver transplant. This receptor was identified in a human donor who received a liver transplant. The rearrangement joined TRBV18 to TRBJ2-1, with the D call tentatively TRBD1 or TRBD2, each fitting 5 bases. For the CDR3, the sequence is CASRGTGTSSYNEQFF. The DNA sequence reads TGTGCCTCACGCGGAACCGGGACCAGCTCCTACAATGAGCAGTTCTTC. With all but the CDR3 taken from the reference TRBV18 and TRBJ2-1 genes, the full variable domain is: NAGVMQNPRHLVRRRGQEARLRCSPMKGHSHVYWYRQLPEEGLKFMVYLQKENIIDESGMPKERFSAEFPKEGPSILRIQQVVRGDSAAYFCASRGTGTSSYNEQFFGPGTRLTVL.